This T cell receptor beta chain came from a study of Graves' ophthalmopathy and Graves' hyperthyroidism (dated by TCRdb to the late 2010s). About the investigation overall: Peripheral blood was collected before any treatment was given, at the time of initial diagnosis. The study used TCR beta repertoire signatures to distinguish Graves' ophthalmopathy from Graves' hyperthyroidism and to predict progression to ophthalmopathy. In total, 120 to 150 blood samples were TCR-sequenced: 43 ophthalmopathy, roughly 80 hyperthyroidism and roughly 17 hyperthyroidism-to-ophthalmopathy patients. A discovery set of more than 90 patients (around 40 ophthalmopathy, about 58 stable hyperthyroidism) was enrolled to explore V-J signatures distinguishing ophthalmopathy from hyperthyroidism. For independent validation, a separate cohort was made up of roughly 19 hyperthyroidism patients plus 17 patients who later progressed from hyperthyroidism to ophthalmopathy. In about six hyperthyroidism patients, the T-cell repertoires found in thyroid tissue were compared with those found in blood. Following sampling, methimazole starting at 30 mg daily was administered to hyperthyroidism patients, and high-dose intravenous methylprednisolone was administered to ophthalmopathy patients. General study outcomes and caveats: In validation, the model predicted ophthalmopathy progression with 70.59% sensitivity and around 72% specificity; about a dozen predicted patients were CT-confirmed with GO in a median of approximately six months. Most expanded thyroid clonotypes with frequency above 0.001 were also detected in blood, suggesting blood repertoires may reflect the thyroid immune response. Sample size was not statistically predetermined, and group allocation was not concealed from the investigators. In cross-validation, the 13-signature model distinguished ophthalmopathy from stable hyperthyroidism with approximately 88% sensitivity and around 81% specificity, and in the test set the corresponding values were approximately 79% and 70%.

TCR beta CDR3 regions were amplified from RNA transcripts for repertoire sequencing. HTBI primers and the Qiagen OneStep RT-PCR kit were used in a first-round RT-PCR, which was followed by a second-round multiplex PCR, size selection and purification. The libraries underwent paired-end sequencing with 100 bp reads on an Illumina HiSeq2000. As for the authors' bioinformatics: SOAPnuke was used to process the reads, removing any read that contained adapters or uncalled bases, had a mean Phred below 15, or lacked an exact match to the constant primer or identifier. COPE v1.2.5 was used to merge the high-quality paired reads. Clonotypes were defined as unique nucleotide sequences and were aligned to IMGT TRB V, D and J references using MiTCR v1.1. The analysis was limited to V-J combinations with a frequency above 0.0001, which together covered around 99% of the repertoires. A TCR clonal expansion and chaos score per V-J combination was defined as the ratio of F50 clonal expansion to chaos observed in the TCRdist matrix. Welch's t-statistics and random forest were used to reduce the features to approximately 13 V-J combinations, which were then used as input to a naive Bayes classifier. Thyroid-blood repertoire similarity was quantified with the Morisita-Horn index. The public reads were quality trimmed at Q25 with fastp and then assembled into clones with MiXCR by TCRdb, keeping productive beta chains. Each CDR3 protein appears once, grouped with its most common genes and DNA. TCRdb, not the original authors, processed these V and J calls. The sample yields hundreds of thousands of distinct CDR3 sequences; approximately 42% were counted once. The leading ten clones occupy less than 60% of the sample.

This clonotype was observed once. Its antigen is currently not known. No clone much larger than this one lies a single base away; base qualities are absent. One read alone is a weak basis. Patients with ophthalmopathy had moderately to severely active disease, with a Clinical Activity Score of 3 or more, a NOSPECS grade of 4 or more, and a disease duration of less than 3 months. Patients were excluded if they had other autoimmune diseases, uncontrolled infections, pregnancy or lactation. Diagnosis relied on clinical symptoms, serum thyroxine, TRAb, thyroid ultrasound and orbital computed tomography. Ficoll-Paque density gradient centrifugation was used to isolate PBMCs from about 10 ml of fresh peripheral blood. Trizol reagent was used to extract the total RNA, and its quality was then checked on an Agilent 2100 Bioanalyzer. Material: peripheral blood. The TCR originated in an adult man with Graves' ophthalmopathy.

The CDR3: CASSLAVGSLYEQYF. The sequence in DNA is TGCGCCAGCAGCTTGGCCGTGGGATCCCTCTACGAGCAGTACTTC. This chain joins TRBV5-1 to TRBJ2-7, with the D gene not confidently named. The trim is 0 bases for V and 3 bases for J, with a gap of 13 bases between the germline ends. Sequences SGHRS (CDR1) and YFSETQ (CDR2) are obtained from the germline V gene. Counted from cysteine to phenylalanine, this CDR3 has 15 amino acids. Only the CDR3 portion is preserved as DNA: 45 bases, with reading frame beginning at the first base.